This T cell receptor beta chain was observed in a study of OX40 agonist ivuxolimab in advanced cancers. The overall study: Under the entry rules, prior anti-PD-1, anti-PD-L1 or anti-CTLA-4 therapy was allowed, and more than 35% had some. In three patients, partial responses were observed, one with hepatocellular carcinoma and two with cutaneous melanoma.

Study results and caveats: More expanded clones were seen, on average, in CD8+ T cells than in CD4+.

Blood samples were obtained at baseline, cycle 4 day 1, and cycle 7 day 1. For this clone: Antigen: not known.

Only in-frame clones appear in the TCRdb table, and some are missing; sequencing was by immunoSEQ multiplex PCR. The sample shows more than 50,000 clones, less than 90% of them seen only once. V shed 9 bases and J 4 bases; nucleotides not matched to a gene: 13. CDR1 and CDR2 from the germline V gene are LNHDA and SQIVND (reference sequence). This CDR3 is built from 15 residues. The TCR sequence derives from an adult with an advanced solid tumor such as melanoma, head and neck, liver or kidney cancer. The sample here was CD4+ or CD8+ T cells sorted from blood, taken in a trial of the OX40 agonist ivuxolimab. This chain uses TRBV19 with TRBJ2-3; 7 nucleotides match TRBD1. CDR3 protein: CASALQGEGADTQYF. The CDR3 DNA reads TGTGCCAGCGCTCTGCAGGGGGAAGGGGCAGATACGCAGTATTTT.